Here is one T cell receptor beta chain with its context. This entry belongs to a study of blood T cell repertoires in COVID-19. Generated by immunoSEQ multiplex PCR, the TCRdb table keeps only in-frame clones and is missing some. Altogether fewer than 180,000 clones are present, 80% to 90% being singletons, with the ten largest covering roughly 3.5%. The CDR3 contains 13 residues. V trimming: 3 bases; J trimming: 7 bases; junction bases outside the gene matches: 6. Germline loops: CDR1 GTSNPN, CDR2 SVGIG (reference sequence). The receptor was isolated from an older man with acute or convalescent COVID-19. V usage is TRBV30 and J usage is TRBJ2-1, with 7 bases matching TRBD2. Sequencing used peripheral blood. The chain's CDR3 is CAWSLGRENEQFF. DNA for the CDR3: TGTGCCTGGAGCCTAGGGAGGGAAAATGAGCAGTTCTTC.